Sequencing of this T cell receptor beta chain was carried out in a study of blood T cell repertoires in COVID-19. Whole-study context: From T cells, B-cell-depleted T cells, or PBMCs came the material, which was cDNA or gDNA.

CDR1 is SGHTA and CDR2 is FQGNSA in the germline V gene. V was clipped by 3 bases and J by 6 bases, with 15 bases between them. The CDR3 contains 15 residues. In the authors' methods: Reference gene primer amplification in the assay estimated nucleated cell counts. The table came from immunoSEQ multiplex PCR; TCRdb's copy has only in-frame clones and leaves some out. For V, J and clone size, that table is used; D and trimming come from the DNA. The sample gives tens of thousands of clones, around 84% of which show up once; about 7.8% is in the top ten. Sequencing used peripheral blood. This chain connects TRBV7-2 to TRBJ1-5, with D unresolved. This clonotype originated in a man older than 75 with active or convalescent COVID-19. In nucleotides, the CDR3 is TGTGCCAGCAGCTTTTTCCTCGACAAGACTCAGCCCCAGCATTTT. Protein sequence: CASSFFLDKTQPQHF. Complete variable domain (other parts from reference TRBV7-2 and TRBJ1-5): GAGVSQSPSNKVTEKGKDVELRCDPISGHTALYWYRQSLGQGLEFLIYFQGNSAPDKSGLPSDRFSAERTGGSVSTLTIQRTQQEDSAVYLCASSFFLDKTQPQHFGDGTRLSIL.